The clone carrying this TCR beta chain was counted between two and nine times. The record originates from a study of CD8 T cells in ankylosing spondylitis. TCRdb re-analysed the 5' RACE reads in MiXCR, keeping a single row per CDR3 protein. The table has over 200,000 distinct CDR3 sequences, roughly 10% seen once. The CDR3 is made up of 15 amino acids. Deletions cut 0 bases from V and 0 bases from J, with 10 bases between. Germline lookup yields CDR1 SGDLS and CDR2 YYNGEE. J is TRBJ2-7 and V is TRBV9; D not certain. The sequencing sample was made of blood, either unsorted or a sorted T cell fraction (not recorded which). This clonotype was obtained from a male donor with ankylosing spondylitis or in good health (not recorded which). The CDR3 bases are TGTGCCAGCAGCGTAGGGGCTGGAAGCTCCTACGAGCAGTACTTC. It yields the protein CASSVGAGSSYEQYF.